Below, 9 T cell receptor beta chains from the same sample are listed, as sequenced in a study of T-cell reconstitution after alpha-beta-depleted transplantation in children. Molecular barcoding with unique molecular identifiers was used for the TCRbeta library. One entry per CDR3 protein results from TCRdb running MiXCR on the PCR reads. This sample yields 350,000 to 400,000 distinct CDR3 sequences, of which roughly 15% are seen a single time; about 4.5% belongs to the top ten. Here the sequenced sample was PBMCs, taken from the stem cell graft. The receptor source for this set is a human donor who donated a stem cell graft to a child with Fanconi anemia.

This clonotype was counted between two and nine times. The chain carries TRBV21-1 and TRBJ2-2; the DNA was not used to check the table's D call, TRBD1. TRBV21-1 is termed a pseudogene. The CDR3 consists of 15 residues. The CDR3 region has the DNA TGTGCCAGCAGCATTCCGGGACAGGGAGCCGGGGAGCTGTTTTTT. It specifies CASSIPGQGAGELFF.

At least ten counts were recorded for this clonotype. This rearrangement joins TRBV5-1 to TRBJ2-1, with D possibly being TRBD1 (5 bases). V was pared by 1 base and J by 14 bases, with 13 bases between. In germline, CDR1 is SGHRS, CDR2 YFSETQ. This CDR3 is built from 12 residues. The CDR3 is CASSLQGESEFF. In DNA, the CDR3 is TGCGCCAGCAGCTTGCAGGGCGAAAGTGAGTTCTTC.

The rearrangement uses TRBV12-3 or TRBV12-4 and TRBJ1-5; tentative D call: TRBD1 (6 bases). Trimming cost V 6 bases and J 2 bases, with 11 bases left between them. This CDR3 has 14 residues. The CDR3, as DNA: TGTGCCAGCAGAGGGGGGCCAGGCAATCAGCCCCAGCATTTT. Its translation is CASRGGPGNQPQHF.

This chain connects TRBV2 to TRBJ1-2; 8 bases map to TRBD1. CDR3 length equals 14 residues. The trim removed 1 base at V and 8 bases at J, leaving 6 bases unmatched. The germline gives CDR1 SNHLY, CDR2 FYNNEI. The CDR3 is CASSEDRGASGYTF. For the CDR3, the DNA is TGTGCCAGCAGTGAAGACAGGGGGGCTTCAGGCTACACCTTC.

This clonotype was recorded at least ten times. CDR3 amino acids: CASRPGQGNQPQHF. As DNA, the CDR3 is TGTGCCAGCAGACCGGGACAGGGGAATCAGCCCCAGCATTTT. The genes are TRBV12-3 or TRBV12-4 and TRBJ1-5; 10 nucleotides agree with TRBD1. With 6 bases clipped from V and 4 bases from J, the junction kept 3 bases outside the gene matches. The CDR3 consists of 14 residues.

The chain carries TRBV6-6 and TRBJ2-5; 11 nucleotides align to TRBD2. Germline CDR1 MNHNY, CDR2 SVGAGI (reference sequence). Trimming cost V 7 bases and J 4 bases; bases outside gene matches: 2. The CDR3 covers 13 residues. This CDR3 reads CASISGGAETQYF. In nucleotides, the CDR3 is TGTGCCAGCATTAGCGGGGGGGCAGAGACCCAGTACTTC.

As DNA, the CDR3 is TGTGCCAGCAGCCAAGCTGGGACAAGGGGAAACACCATATATTTT. Protein product: CASSQAGTRGNTIYF. J is TRBJ1-3 and V is TRBV3-1; weak D call: TRBD1 (6 bases). V shed 1 base and J shed 4 bases, with 11 bases lying between them. The CDR3 spans 15 residues. Per germline, CDR1 LGHDT and CDR2 YNNKEL (reference sequence).

This clonotype appeared many times. The CDR3 spells CASSSLEFSTDTQYF. As DNA, the CDR3 is TGTGCCAGCAGCTCGTTAGAGTTTAGCACAGATACGCAGTATTTT. V and J are TRBV5-6 and TRBJ2-3; D call uncertain. Looked up from germline, CDR1 is SGHDT and CDR2 is YYEEEE. V lost 3 bases to trimming and J lost 0 bases, with 11 bases between them. This CDR3 has 15 amino acids.

A few counts support this clonotype. V gene TRBV10-3 combines with J gene TRBJ2-7, with TRBD1 matching 12 bases. The CDR3 consists of 16 residues. V dropped 4 bases and J dropped 3; count of bases not matched to a gene: 7. In germline, CDR1 is ENHRY, CDR2 SYGVKD. The CDR3 DNA reads TGTGCCATCAGTGCTTCCGGGACAGGGGGCCACTACGAGCAGTACGTC. Translating gives CAISASGTGGHYEQYV.